This T cell receptor (beta chain) comes out of a study of cytomegalovirus exposure and HLA in healthy donors. For this clone: Antigen unknown.

Germline V lookup: CDR1 SGHNT, CDR2 YENEEA. The CDR3 is 13 amino acids. V was clipped by 6 bases and J by 5 bases; unmatched bases: 4. The PCR had 60 Vbeta and 13 Jbeta primers. Method: immunoSEQ multiplex PCR; TCRdb's copy keeps in-frame clones and lacks some. Of about 210,000 clones in the sample, more than 80% are singletons; the top ten hold approximately 2.9%. The study's findings and limits: Later analysis suggested most CMV-associated TCR beta chains were HLA-restricted. In a later analysis, compared with equally common non-associated chains, HLA-associated beta chains were more expanded.

This sequence was found in a man aged 25 to 40 in good health and CMV-seronegative. The chain employs TRBV11-3 and TRBJ2-7, with 10 bases identical to TRBD1. What was sequenced was PBMCs. CDR3 sequence reads: CASSPGTGDEQYF. The CDR3 DNA sequence: TGTGCCAGCAGTCCCGGGACAGGGGACGAGCAGTACTTC.